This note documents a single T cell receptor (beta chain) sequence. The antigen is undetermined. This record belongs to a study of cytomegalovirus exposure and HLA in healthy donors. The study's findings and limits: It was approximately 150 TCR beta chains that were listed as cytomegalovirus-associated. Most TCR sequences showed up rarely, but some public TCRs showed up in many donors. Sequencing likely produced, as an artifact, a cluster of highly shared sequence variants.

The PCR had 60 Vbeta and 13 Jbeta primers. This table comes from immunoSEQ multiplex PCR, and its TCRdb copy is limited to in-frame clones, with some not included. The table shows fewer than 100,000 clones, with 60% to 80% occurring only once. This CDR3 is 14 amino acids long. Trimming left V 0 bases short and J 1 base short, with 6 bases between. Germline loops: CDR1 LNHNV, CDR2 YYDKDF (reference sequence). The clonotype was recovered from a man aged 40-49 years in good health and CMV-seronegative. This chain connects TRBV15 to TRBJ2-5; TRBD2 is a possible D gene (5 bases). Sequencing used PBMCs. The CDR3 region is CATSRDGGQETQYF. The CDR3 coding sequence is TGTGCCACCAGCAGAGATGGAGGCCAAGAGACCCAGTACTTC.